What follows describes a single TCR beta chain. Profiled with immunoSEQ multiplex PCR; TCRdb holds only in-frame clones, not every one. The sample lists fewer than 140,000 clones, about 88% seen once, with about 2% in the top ten. Germline loops: CDR1 MNHNS, CDR2 SASEGT. The CDR3 length is 15 residues. V lost 4 bases to trimming and J lost 0 bases, with 10 bases between them. These data originate in a study of cytomegalovirus exposure and HLA in healthy donors. The source is a woman between 18 and 29 years old in good health and CMV-seropositive. Sample: PBMCs. The gene calls are TRBV6-1 and TRBJ1-3; D ambiguous. The CDR3 DNA follows: TGTGCCAGCAGTGTGGAGGGTGCCTCTGGAAACACCATATATTTT. Encoded protein: CASSVEGASGNTIYF.